Sequencing of this T cell receptor (beta chain) was carried out in a study of T cell responses to AZD1222 COVID-19 vaccine. Study outcomes and limitations: Clonal diversity was possibly underestimated, and white British individuals and females predominated among donors. Nearly half of spike-specific TCRs reportedly target unmutated variant regions.

Germline lookup yields CDR1 MNHEY and CDR2 SVGAGI. CDR3 length: 12 amino acids. V gave up 6 bases and J gave up 9 bases, with 12 bases separating them. About this clone: The antigen is unknown.

Here immunoSEQ multiplex PCR was the method, and the copy in TCRdb shows in-frame clones only, minus some. The sample includes tens of thousands of clones, 90% of them seen just once. The receptor was derived from an adult in good health. The sample here was peripheral blood, taken on day 0 of AZD1222 vaccination. V is TRBV6-5 and J is TRBJ2-1, with D tentatively TRBD2 (5 bases). The CDR3, as DNA: TGTGCCAGCAGAACTCGGGGAGCTGAGCAGTTCTTC. Encoded protein: CASRTRGAEQFF.